Included here is one T cell receptor (beta chain) sequence, with context. As yet, its antigen is unknown. Measured with immunoSEQ multiplex PCR; TCRdb has only the in-frame clones, and not every one. The sample has some 96,000 clones; roughly 84% are singletons. The sample belongs to a study of graft-versus-host responses after intestinal transplantation. Whole-study context: Those transplanted obtained multivisceral, liver-intestinal, or isolated intestinal grafts. Tacrolimus and steroids were given for around three years to all recipients after anti-thymocyte globulin induction. Whole-study results and caveats: Some patients had graft-donor T cell macrochimerism. In their allografts, the ratios of graft-versus-host to host-versus-graft T cell clones were high. The authors found GvH clones in recipient marrow, some appearing first in ileum or blood.

With 7 bases clipped from V and 5 bases from J, the junction kept 6 bases outside the gene matches. The CDR3 is 14 residues long. Per the germline V gene, CDR1 is WNHNN and CDR2 is SYGVQD (reference sequence). The clonotype comes from a human donor who was the organ donor for an intestinal transplant. The sequencing here drew on unstimulated CD4+ T cells sorted from spleen or lymph node cells, taken before transplant. The V and J genes are TRBV10-1 and TRBJ2-7, with 12 bases lining up with TRBD1. The CDR3 DNA follows: TGCGCCAGCAAGCCCGGGACAGGGGGCGACGAGCAGTACTTC. It yields the protein CASKPGTGGDEQYF.